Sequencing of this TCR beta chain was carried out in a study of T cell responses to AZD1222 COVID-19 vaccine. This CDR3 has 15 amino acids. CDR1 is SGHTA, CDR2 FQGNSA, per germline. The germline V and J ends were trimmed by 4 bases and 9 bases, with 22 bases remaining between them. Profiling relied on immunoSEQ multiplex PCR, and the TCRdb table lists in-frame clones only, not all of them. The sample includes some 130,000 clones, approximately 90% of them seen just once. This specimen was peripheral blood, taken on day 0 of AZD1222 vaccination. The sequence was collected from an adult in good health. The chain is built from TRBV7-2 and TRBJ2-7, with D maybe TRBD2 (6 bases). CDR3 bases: TGTGCCAGCAGCTCAATCCCCAACCGGGACTCCAGGCAGTACTTC. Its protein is CASSSIPNRDSRQYF.